The next 16 T cell receptor beta chains were all read from a single sample in a study of regulatory T cells in long-lasting Graves disease. Both iRepertoire HTBI primers and Arm-PCR of CDR3 regions were used to build the TCR beta libraries. TCRdb recomputed calls from the multiplex PCR reads with MiXCR, one row per CDR3 protein. Of 420,000 or so distinct CDR3 sequences in the sample, roughly 15% are singletons; the top ten hold roughly 23%. Time point reported: newly diagnosed GD, antithyroid drugs for less than 3 months. TCR sequences were obtained from RNA taken from PBMCs. These data also featured in a second study, about T cells in Graves' hyperthyroidism and ophthalmopathy.

The material sequenced was peripheral blood mononuclear cells (PBMCs), taken at new diagnosis, from a patient treated with antithyroid drugs. The receptors were gathered from a young woman with Graves disease.

The table lists this clonotype with many counts. CDR3 DNA sequence: TGTGCCAGCGACCCACAGGGGCCCTACGAGCAGTACTTC. Protein sequence: CASDPQGPYEQYF. The chain links TRBV2 to TRBJ2-7; the match to TRBD1 covers 7 bases. The CDR3 sequence is 13 residues long. V shed 8 bases and J 2 bases; nucleotides not matched to a gene: 6. Per the germline V gene, CDR1 is SNHLY and CDR2 is FYNNEI.

This clonotype was seen a handful of times. The chain carries TRBV20-1 and TRBJ2-3; no clear D gene. There are 12 residues in the CDR3. Germline CDR1 is DFQATT and CDR2 is SNEGSKA (reference sequence). V was cut by 0 bases and J by 6 bases, with 7 bases left in between. CDR3 in amino acids: CSAREIGDTQYF. The CDR3 DNA reads TGCAGTGCTAGAGAAATAGGGGATACGCAGTATTTT.

This clonotype occurred many times. The CDR3 region is CASSLDIRDGYTF. CDR3 DNA sequence: TGTGCCAGCAGCTTAGATATCAGAGATGGCTACACCTTC. The chain combines TRBV11-2 with TRBJ1-2; no reliable D call. Germline V lookup: CDR1 SGHAT, CDR2 FQNNGV. This CDR3 spans 13 amino acids. V shed 0 bases and J shed 6 bases, with 8 bases lying between them.

This clonotype was recorded at least ten times. V gene TRBV28 combines with J gene TRBJ2-7; weak D call: TRBD1 (5 bases). In germline, CDR1 is MDHEN, CDR2 SYDVKM. V gave up 4 bases and J gave up 0 bases, with 19 bases separating them. This CDR3 region has 17 residues. CDR3 DNA: TGTGCCAGCAGTTCCTTACTCGCAGGGTGGAGCTCCTACGAGCAGTACTTC. It codes for CASSSLLAGWSSYEQYF.

This clonotype was recorded many times. The V call is TRBV20-1, the J call TRBJ1-1; 10 bases match TRBD1. This CDR3 comprises 14 residues. Trimming at V came to 6 bases and at J to 6 bases, leaving 10 bases not matched to a gene. Germline CDR1 reads DFQATT; CDR2 reads SNEGSKA (reference sequence). The CDR3 protein is CSAALSGTGAEAFF. The DNA for the CDR3 is TGCAGTGCCGCCCTTTCCGGGACAGGGGCTGAAGCTTTCTTT.

This clonotype was found a few times. DNA of the CDR3: TGCGCCAGCAGTGAGCGACCGGGCACAGATACGCAGTATTTT. Protein sequence: CASSERPGTDTQYF. The chain links TRBV10-2 to TRBJ2-3; D is uncertain. Looked up from germline, CDR1 is WSHSY and CDR2 is SAAADI. V lost 2 bases, J lost 1 base, and 7 bases lay in between. This CDR3 is 14 amino acids long.

This clonotype showed up just a few times. The chain uses TRBV12-3 or TRBV12-4 and TRBJ2-2; TRBD2 agrees at 9 bases. The CDR3 sequence is 18 residues long. Trimming cost V 4 bases and J 2 bases; bases outside gene matches: 11. The CDR3 sequence: CASSSRGGGRVNTGELFF. CDR3 DNA: TGTGCCAGCAGTTCTCGCGGGGGCGGGAGGGTTAACACCGGGGAGCTGTTTTTT.

This chain links TRBV4-3 with TRBJ2-2, with 11 bases identical to TRBD1. V lost 1 base and J lost 2; bases outside the gene matches: 6. CDR1 is LGHNA, CDR2 YSLEER, per germline. The CDR3 contains 18 residues. In nucleotides, the CDR3 is TGCGCCAGCAGCCAAGCAACCGGGACAGGGGGAAACACCGGGGAGCTGTTTTTT. As protein: CASSQATGTGGNTGELFF.

This clonotype was counted many times. The V and J genes are TRBV5-8 and TRBJ2-2; 8 bases agree with TRBD1. The V gene's germline CDR1 is SGHTS and CDR2 YDEGEE. The junction had 5 bases not matched to a gene; V was cut back by 3 bases and J by 1 base. The CDR3 is 16 residues long. The CDR3 bases are TGTGCCAGCAGCTGGACAGGGCTCGGGAACACCGGGGAGCTGTTTTTT. This codes for CASSWTGLGNTGELFF.

This clonotype was recorded many times. The chain has TRBV27 and TRBJ2-1; 8 bases match TRBD2. The V segment lost 6 bases and the J segment 2 bases; nucleotides outside the gene matches: 6. This CDR3 spans 15 amino acids. From germline, CDR1 is MNHEY and CDR2 SMNVEV (reference sequence). The CDR3 DNA reads as TGTGCCAGCAGAGAGCGGGGGAGCACCTACAATGAGCAGTTCTTC. It encodes CASRERGSTYNEQFF.

A note on this clonotype: Its ends do not fully match the called genes, so a read error is possible. This chain uses TRBV5-1 with TRBJ1-4; 8 bases fit TRBD1. CDR1 SGHRS and CDR2 YFSETQ come from the germline V gene. There are 15 residues in the CDR3. The CDR3 sequence: CASRVQGASNDKLFF. In nucleotides, the CDR3 is TGCGCCAGCAGGGTTCAGGGGGCGTCTAATGACAAACTGTTTTTT.

The chain has TRBV29-1 and TRBJ1-2; D is unresolved. Trimming removed 6 bases at V and 4 bases at J, with 15 bases between. The V gene's germline CDR1 is SQVTM and CDR2 ANQGSEA. This CDR3 is built from 13 residues. This CDR3 reads CSVSPVLSYGYTF. CDR3 DNA sequence: TGCAGCGTATCCCCCGTACTTAGCTATGGCTACACCTTC.

This clonotype was picked up many times. J is TRBJ2-5 and V is TRBV7-2; D not certain. CDR3 length: 14 residues. Germline V gives CDR1 SGHTA, CDR2 FQGNSA. V was shortened by 5 bases and J by 2 bases, with 12 bases between the two germline ends. The DNA of the CDR3 is TGTGCCAGCAGCCCGCTTGGGGATCAAGAGACCCAGTACTTC. As protein: CASSPLGDQETQYF. Filled out from reference TRBV7-2 and TRBJ2-5, the complete variable domain reads GAGVSQSPSNKVTEKGKDVELRCDPISGHTALYWYRQSLGQGLEFLIYFQGNSAPDKSGLPSDRFSAERTGGSVSTLTIQRTQQEDSAVYLCASSPLGDQETQYFGPGTRLLVL.

Details on this clonotype: This clone may be a read error of a much larger clone one base away. This chain's CDR3 is CASSQETDYGYTF. The CDR3, as DNA: TGTGCCAGCAGCCAGGAGACAGATTATGGCTACACCTTC. V and J are TRBV7-2 and TRBJ1-2; tentatively, D is TRBD1 (5 bases). The V and J ends lost 5 bases and 5 bases respectively, with 12 bases between them. Germline V gene sequence: CDR1 SGHTA, CDR2 FQGNSA. The CDR3 extends over 13 amino acids.

This clonotype has at least ten counts. The rearrangement links TRBV20-1 to TRBJ2-1, with 10 bases fitting TRBD2. V shed 3 bases, J shed 4 bases, and the junction held 3 bases outside the gene matches. The CDR3 is 14 amino acids. Germline loops: CDR1 DFQATT, CDR2 SNEGSKA (reference sequence). The CDR3, as DNA: TGCAGTGCTAGTGGGACTAGCGTTTACAATGAGCAGTTCTTC. This translates into CSASGTSVYNEQFF.

This clonotype has only a few counts. The rearrangement links TRBV19 to TRBJ2-1; the D is unclear. The CDR3 has 15 amino acids. V was trimmed by 5 bases and J by 8 bases, leaving 19 bases between them. Germline CDR1 LNHDA, CDR2 SQIVND (reference sequence). CDR3 bases: TGTGCCAGTAGTTCCCCCGTAGGGCCTTTGGATGAGCAGTTCTTC. As protein: CASSSPVGPLDEQFF.